The clone carrying this T cell receptor (beta chain) was counted between two and nine times. The target antigen is unknown. Method: immunoSEQ multiplex PCR; TCRdb's copy keeps in-frame clones and lacks some. The sample lists about 330,000 clones, roughly 89% seen once, with 0.84% in the top ten. The data stem from a study of cytomegalovirus exposure and HLA in healthy donors. The donors belonged to the approximately 120-subject validation cohort, separate from the roughly 700-subject first cohort. Study results and limitations: The classifier was said to identify cytomegalovirus status with high specificity and sensitivity. The study listed approximately 160 cytomegalovirus-associated TCR beta chains.

The V end lost 3 bases, the J end lost 6 bases, and 19 bases lay between the germline ends. CDR3 length: 16 residues. CDR1 is SGDLS, CDR2 YYNGEE, per germline. Sequencing used PBMCs. J is TRBJ2-1 and V is TRBV9, with a tentative D call TRBD2 (6 bases). This TCR derives from a woman between 18 and 29 years old in good health and CMV-seronegative. CDR3 sequence reads: CASSASASAESNEQFF. The CDR3 DNA reads as TGTGCCAGCAGCGCCTCCGCTAGCGCGGAGTCCAATGAGCAGTTCTTC.